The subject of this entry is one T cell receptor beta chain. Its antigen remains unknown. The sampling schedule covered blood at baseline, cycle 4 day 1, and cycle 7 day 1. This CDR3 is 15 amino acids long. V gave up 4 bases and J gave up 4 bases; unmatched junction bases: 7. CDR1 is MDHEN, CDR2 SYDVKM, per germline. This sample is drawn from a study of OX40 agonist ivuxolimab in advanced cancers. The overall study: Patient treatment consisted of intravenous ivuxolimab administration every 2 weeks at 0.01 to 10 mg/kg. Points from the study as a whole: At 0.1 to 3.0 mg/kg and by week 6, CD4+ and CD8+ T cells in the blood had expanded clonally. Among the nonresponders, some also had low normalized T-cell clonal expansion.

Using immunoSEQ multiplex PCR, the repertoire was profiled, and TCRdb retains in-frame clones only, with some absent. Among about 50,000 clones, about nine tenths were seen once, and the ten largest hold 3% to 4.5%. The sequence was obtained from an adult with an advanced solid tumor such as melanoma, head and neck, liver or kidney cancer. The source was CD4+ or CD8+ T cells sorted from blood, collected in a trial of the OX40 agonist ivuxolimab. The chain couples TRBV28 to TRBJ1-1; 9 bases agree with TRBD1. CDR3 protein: CASSSTGGVGTEAFF. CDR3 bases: TGTGCCAGCAGTTCTACAGGGGGCGTAGGCACTGAAGCTTTCTTT.